This T cell receptor beta chain appears in the sequencing data of a study of monozygotic twins with inflammatory bowel disease. Study outcomes and limitations: No discrimination was achieved between different T cell subtypes. Reduced clonotype sharing with other individuals was observed in IBD patients relative to healthy twins, especially with disease activity.

Germline V gene lookup returns CDR1 LNHDA and CDR2 SQIVND (reference sequence). The CDR3 loop spans 13 amino acids. The template switching step added UMIs that contained a 6-nucleotide sample barcode. Following a re-call of the 5' RACE reads, TCRdb has one entry per CDR3 protein and lacks DNA. Here the sample table reports 150,000 or so distinct CDR3 sequences. Details on this clonotype: Its antigen is not known.

The chain is built from TRBV19 and TRBJ1-2; with no DNA, the TCRdb D assignment of TRBD1 cannot be verified. The clonotype originates from a human donor with ulcerative colitis or Crohn's disease, or a healthy co-twin of an affected twin (not recorded which). The sequencing input was blood. CDR3 residues: CASRQQGNYGYTF.